This T cell receptor beta chain was captured by sequencing in a study of glioma-infiltrating T cells. Findings and limits, study-wide: Very few CDR3 sequences were shared between tissue and blood. Gliomas, especially low-grade, showed above-expected tissue-blood divergence; non-neoplastic patients showed below.

The length of the CDR3 is 13 residues. Germline loops: CDR1 LNHDA, CDR2 SQIVND (reference sequence). V was pared by 6 bases and J by 5 bases, with 13 bases between. Using RNA template, CDR3s of TCR alpha and beta were amplified with iRepertoire arm-PCR. Tissue mRNA or PBMC total RNA, roughly 100-400 ng, went into one-step reverse transcription and amplification. MiXCR, applied by TCRdb to the multiplex PCR reads, yields one record per CDR3 protein. The repertoire holds roughly 200,000 distinct CDR3 sequences, with under 55% as singletons. This clonotype was observed a single time. What it binds is not known. A much larger clone lies one base from this, so it may be a read error.

This clonotype was sampled from a human donor with low-grade glioma or glioblastoma, undergoing nonglioma brain surgery, or in good health (not recorded which). Sequencing was performed on glioma tissue, nonneoplastic brain tissue, or PBMCs (not recorded which). The V gene is TRBV19, the J gene TRBJ1-1; D gene ambiguous. CDR3 bases: TGTGCCAGTAGCCCGTCACCGAGGACTGAAGCTTTCTTT. Translation: CASSPSPRTEAFF.